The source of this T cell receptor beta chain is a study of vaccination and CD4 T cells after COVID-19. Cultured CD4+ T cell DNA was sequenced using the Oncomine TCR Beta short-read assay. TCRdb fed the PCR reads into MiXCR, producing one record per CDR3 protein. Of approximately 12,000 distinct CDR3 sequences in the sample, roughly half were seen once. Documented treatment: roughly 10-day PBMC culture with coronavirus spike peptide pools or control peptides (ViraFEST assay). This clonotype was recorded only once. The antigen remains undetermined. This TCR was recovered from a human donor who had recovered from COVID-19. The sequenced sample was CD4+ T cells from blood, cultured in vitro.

DNA of the CDR3: TGTGCCAGCAGCCCCCGTTATATGGGCACTTCGATCCAAGAGACCCAGTACTTC. Residues: CASSPRYMGTSIQETQYF. The J gene is TRBJ2-5, the V gene TRBV7-3, with no clear D. Germline assignment: CDR1 SGHTA and CDR2 FQGTGA. Trimming cost V 5 bases and J 1 base, with 23 bases left between them. The CDR3 is made up of 18 amino acids. Full variable domain (rest looked up from reference TRBV7-3 and TRBJ2-5): GAGVSQTPSNKVTEKGKYVELRCDPISGHTALYWYRQSLGQGPEFLIYFQGTGAADDSGLPNDRFFAVRPEGSVSTLKIQRTERGDSAVYLCASSPRYMGTSIQETQYFGPGTRLLVL.